A selection of T cell receptor beta chains follows, all from one sample in a study of cytomegalovirus exposure and HLA in healthy donors. Using immunoSEQ multiplex PCR, the repertoire was profiled, and TCRdb retains in-frame clones only, with some absent. This table holds roughly 79,000 clones, 90% to 95% found once. The sample was PBMCs. The receptor source for this set is a man aged 18 to 35 in good health and CMV-seronegative. The CDR3 runs from the conserved cysteine through the conserved F or W. Fields, in order: clone size, D gene, V gene, J gene, CDR3 protein, CDR3 DNA. A D gene is named only where the DNA matches it firmly. Where a row states a size, it is once, few, many or the class of an expanded clone; other rows omit it.

>NA|NA|TRBV27|TRBJ1-1
CASSLTGSNTEAFF
TGTGCCAGCAGTCTAACAGGGTCGAACACTGAAGCTTTCTTT
>NA|TRBD1|TRBV5-1|TRBJ1-4
CASSRGTAKNEKLFF
TGCGCCAGCAGCCGAGGGACAGCTAAAAATGAAAAACTGTTTTTT
>NA|NA|TRBV7-9|TRBJ2-3
CASSLVSGSTDTQYF
TGTGCCAGCAGCTTAGTTAGCGGTAGTACAGATACGCAGTATTTT
>NA|NA|TRBV13|TRBJ2-1
CASSFSGRANEQFF
TGTGCCAGCAGCTTCAGTGGCAGGGCCAATGAGCAGTTCTTC
>NA|TRBD1|TRBV4-1|TRBJ1-4
CASSQEGTGASGEKLFF
TGCGCCAGCAGCCAAGAGGGGACAGGCGCTTCAGGTGAAAAACTGTTTTTT
>once|TRBD2|TRBV7-3|TRBJ2-1
CASSLRLAGGGEQFF
TGTGCCAGCAGCTTGCGACTAGCGGGAGGGGGTGAGCAGTTCTTC
>NA|NA|TRBV7-7|TRBJ2-5
CASSFRPLDQETQYF
TGTGCTAGCAGCTTCCGCCCTCTAGACCAAGAGACCCAGTACTTC
>NA|NA|TRBV5-1|TRBJ1-1
CASRVWGRNRTEAFF
TGCGCCAGCAGGGTGTGGGGCAGGAATCGCACTGAAGCTTTCTTT
>NA|NA|TRBV5-1|TRBJ1-2
CASSGDSGTAYGYTF
TGCGCCAGCAGCGGCGACAGCGGGACCGCCTATGGCTACACCTTC
>NA|NA|TRBV11-3|TRBJ2-1
CASSLDTRGEQFF
TGTGCCAGCAGCTTAGACACAAGAGGGGAGCAGTTCTTC
>NA|NA|TRBV10-1|TRBJ2-7
CASSESQGAFGQYF
TGCGCCAGCAGTGAGTCACAGGGTGCGTTCGGGCAGTACTTC
>NA|NA|TRBV14|TRBJ1-2
CASSPDSSYGYTF
TGTGCCAGCAGCCCCGACAGCTCCTATGGCTACACCTTC
>NA|TRBD2|TRBV9|TRBJ2-2
CASSVVGLAGAETGELFF
TGTGCCAGCAGCGTTGTGGGACTAGCGGGAGCGGAGACCGGGGAGCTGTTTTTT
>NA|NA|TRBV9|TRBJ2-7
CASSVGERSPYEQYF
TGTGCCAGCAGCGTAGGAGAGCGTTCCCCTTACGAGCAGTACTTC
>NA|NA|TRBV7-2|TRBJ1-2
CASSPPNYGYTF
TGTGCCAGCAGCCCCCCAAACTATGGCTACACCTTC
>NA|TRBD2|TRBV5-1|TRBJ2-1
CASSLDRAGAGNEQFF
TGCGCCAGCAGCTTGGATCGAGCGGGAGCGGGGAATGAGCAGTTCTTC
>NA|TRBD1|TRBV18|TRBJ2-7
CASSPPGQDPYEQYF
TGTGCCAGCTCACCACCGGGACAGGATCCCTACGAGCAGTACTTC
>NA|TRBD1|TRBV6-5|TRBJ2-1
CASKRTGDYNEQFF
TGTGCCAGCAAGAGGACAGGGGACTACAATGAGCAGTTCTTC
>NA|TRBD1|TRBV6-4|TRBJ1-5
CASSVRQGQPQHF
TGTGCCAGCAGTGTTCGACAGGGACAGCCCCAGCATTTT
>NA|NA|TRBV27|TRBJ2-1
CASSSSGNTYYNEQFF
TGTGCCAGCAGTTCGTCCGGGAACACCTACTACAATGAGCAGTTCTTC
>NA|NA|TRBV5-5|TRBJ2-7
CASSLATGISYEQYF
TGTGCCAGCAGCTTGGCCACAGGGATCTCCTACGAGCAGTACTTC